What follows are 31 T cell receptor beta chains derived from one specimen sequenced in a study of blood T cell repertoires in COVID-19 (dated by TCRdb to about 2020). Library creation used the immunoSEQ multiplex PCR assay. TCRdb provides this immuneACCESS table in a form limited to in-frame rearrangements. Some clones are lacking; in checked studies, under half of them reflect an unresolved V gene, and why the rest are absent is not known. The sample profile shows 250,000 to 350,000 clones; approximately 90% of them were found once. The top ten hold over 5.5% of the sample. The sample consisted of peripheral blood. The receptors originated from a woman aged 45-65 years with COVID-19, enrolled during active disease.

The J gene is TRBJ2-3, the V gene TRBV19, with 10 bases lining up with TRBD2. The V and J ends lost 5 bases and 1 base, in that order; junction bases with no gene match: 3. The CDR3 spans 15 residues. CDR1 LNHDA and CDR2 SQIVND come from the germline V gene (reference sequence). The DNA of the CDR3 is TGTGCCAGTAGTCCCCTAGCGGGAGGCACAGATACGCAGTATTTT. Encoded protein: CASSPLAGGTDTQYF.

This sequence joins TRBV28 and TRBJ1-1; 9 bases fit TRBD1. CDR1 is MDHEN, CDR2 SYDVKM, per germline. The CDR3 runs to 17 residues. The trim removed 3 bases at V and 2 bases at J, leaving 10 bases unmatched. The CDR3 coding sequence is TGTGCCAGCAGTTTGAGACAGGGGGAAGGAACTAACACTGAAGCTTTCTTT. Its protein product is CASSLRQGEGTNTEAFF.

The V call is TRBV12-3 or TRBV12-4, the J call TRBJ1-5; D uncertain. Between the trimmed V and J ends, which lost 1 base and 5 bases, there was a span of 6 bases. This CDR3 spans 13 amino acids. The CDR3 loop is CASSLGSDQPQHF. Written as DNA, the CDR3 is TGTGCCAGCAGTTTAGGGAGCGATCAGCCCCAGCATTTT.

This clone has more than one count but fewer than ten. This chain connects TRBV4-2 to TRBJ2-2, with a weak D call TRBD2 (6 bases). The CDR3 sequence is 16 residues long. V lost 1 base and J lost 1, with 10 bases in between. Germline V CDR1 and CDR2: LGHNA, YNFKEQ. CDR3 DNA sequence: TGTGCCAGCAGCCAAGCCGGGACTCAGAACACCGGGGAGCTGTTTTTT. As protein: CASSQAGTQNTGELFF.

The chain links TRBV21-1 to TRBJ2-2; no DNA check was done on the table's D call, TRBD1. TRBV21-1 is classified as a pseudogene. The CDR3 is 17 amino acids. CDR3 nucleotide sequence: TGTGCCAGCAGTCAAAGCGAATGGACAGGGTGGTCCGGGGAGCTGTTTTTT. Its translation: CASSQSEWTGWSGELFF.

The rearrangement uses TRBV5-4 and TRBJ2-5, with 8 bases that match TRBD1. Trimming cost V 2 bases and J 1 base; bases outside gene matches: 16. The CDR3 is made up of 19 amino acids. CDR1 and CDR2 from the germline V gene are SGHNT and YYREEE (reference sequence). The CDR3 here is CASSLGAGGYLPPQETQYF. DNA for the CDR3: TGTGCCAGCAGCTTAGGGGCAGGGGGCTATCTTCCCCCCCAAGAGACCCAGTACTTC. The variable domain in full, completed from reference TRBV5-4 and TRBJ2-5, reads ETGVTQSPTHLIKTRGQQVTLRCSSQSGHNTVSWYQQALGQGPQFIFQYYREEENGRGNFPPRFSGLQFPNYSSELNVNALELDDSALYLCASSLGAGGYLPPQETQYFGPGTRLLVL.

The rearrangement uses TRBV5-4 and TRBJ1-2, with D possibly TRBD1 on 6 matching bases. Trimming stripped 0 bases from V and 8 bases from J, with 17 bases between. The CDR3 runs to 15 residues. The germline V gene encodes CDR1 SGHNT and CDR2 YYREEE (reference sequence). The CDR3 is CASSLVTGPSQGYTF. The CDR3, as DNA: TGTGCCAGCAGCTTGGTTACAGGGCCATCTCAGGGCTACACCTTC.

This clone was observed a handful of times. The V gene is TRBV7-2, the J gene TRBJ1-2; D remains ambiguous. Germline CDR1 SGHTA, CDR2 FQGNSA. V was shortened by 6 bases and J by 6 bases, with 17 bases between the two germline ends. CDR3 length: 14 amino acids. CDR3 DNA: TGTGCCAGCAGTTCGCCCCGGGTTTCGAATGGCTACACCTTC. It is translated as CASSSPRVSNGYTF.

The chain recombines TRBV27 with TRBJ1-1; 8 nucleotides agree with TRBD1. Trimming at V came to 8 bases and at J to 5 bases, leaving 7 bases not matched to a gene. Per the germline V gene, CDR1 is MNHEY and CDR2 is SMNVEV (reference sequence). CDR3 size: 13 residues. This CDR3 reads CASGQGARTEAFF. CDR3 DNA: TGTGCCAGCGGGCAGGGGGCGCGAACTGAAGCTTTCTTT.

The CDR3 DNA is TGTGCCAGCTCACCACCGCCCGTGAGCTCTGGAAACACCATATATTTT. This sequence encodes CASSPPPVSSGNTIYF. V gene TRBV18 combines with J gene TRBJ1-3; D ambiguous. The V gene lost 0 bases and the J gene lost 0 bases, with 9 bases spanning the gap. Germline-derived CDR1 and CDR2 are KGHSH and LQKENI. The CDR3 is 16 residues long.

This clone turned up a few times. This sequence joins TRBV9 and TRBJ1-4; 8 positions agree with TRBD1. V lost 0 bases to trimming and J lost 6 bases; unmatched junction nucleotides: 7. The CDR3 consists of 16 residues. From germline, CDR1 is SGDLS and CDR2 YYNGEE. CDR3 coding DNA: TGTGCCAGCAGCGTAGCGGACAGGGTACCTCATGAAAAACTGTTTTTT. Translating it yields CASSVADRVPHEKLFF.

The CDR3 protein is CASSRDRGKLEGYTF. CDR3 nucleotides: TGTGCCAGCAGTAGGGACAGGGGAAAGTTAGAAGGCTACACCTTC. The chain links TRBV6-5 to TRBJ1-2, with 10 bases identical to TRBD1. Germline trimming cut 5 bases from V and 8 bases from J; bases unmatched to any gene: 11. The CDR3 has 15 residues. The germline gives CDR1 MNHEY, CDR2 SVGAGI.

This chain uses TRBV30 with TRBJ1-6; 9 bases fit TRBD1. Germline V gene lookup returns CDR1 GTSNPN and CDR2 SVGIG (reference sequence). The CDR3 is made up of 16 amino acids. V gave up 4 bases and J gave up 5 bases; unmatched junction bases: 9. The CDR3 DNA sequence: TGTGCCTGGACCGTATGGGGGGACAGGGATAATTCACCCCTCCACTTT. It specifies CAWTVWGDRDNSPLHF. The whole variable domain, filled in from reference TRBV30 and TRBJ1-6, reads SQTIHQWPATLVQPVGSPLSLECTVEGTSNPNLYWYRQAAGRGLQLLFYSVGIGQISSEVPQNLSASRPQDRQFILSSKKLLLSDSGFYLCAWTVWGDRDNSPLHFGNGTRLTVT.

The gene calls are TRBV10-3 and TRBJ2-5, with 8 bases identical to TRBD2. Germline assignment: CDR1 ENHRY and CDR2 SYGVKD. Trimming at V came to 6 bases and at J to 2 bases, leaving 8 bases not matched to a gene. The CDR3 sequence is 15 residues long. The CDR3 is CAIRSGGRPQETQYF. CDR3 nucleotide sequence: TGTGCCATCAGATCCGGCGGGAGGCCACAAGAGACCCAGTACTTC.

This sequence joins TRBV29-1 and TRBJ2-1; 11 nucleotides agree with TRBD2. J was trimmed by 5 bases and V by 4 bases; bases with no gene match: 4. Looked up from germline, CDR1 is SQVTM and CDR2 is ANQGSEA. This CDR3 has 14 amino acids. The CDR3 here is CSVVTLAGDNEQFF. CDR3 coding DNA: TGCAGCGTTGTGACACTAGCGGGGGACAATGAGCAGTTCTTC.

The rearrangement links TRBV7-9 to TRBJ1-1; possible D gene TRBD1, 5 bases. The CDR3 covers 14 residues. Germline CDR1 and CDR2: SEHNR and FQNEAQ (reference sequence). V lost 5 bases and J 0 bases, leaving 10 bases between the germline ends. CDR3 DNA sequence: TGTGCCAGCAGCCAGGGACTCATGAACACTGAAGCTTTCTTT. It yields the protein CASSQGLMNTEAFF.

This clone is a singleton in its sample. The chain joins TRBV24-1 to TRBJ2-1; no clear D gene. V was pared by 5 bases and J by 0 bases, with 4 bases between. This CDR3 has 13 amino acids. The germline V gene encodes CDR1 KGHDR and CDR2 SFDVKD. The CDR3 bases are TGTGCCACCAGTGTGAGCTCCTACAATGAGCAGTTCTTC. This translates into CATSVSSYNEQFF.

The CDR3 here is CASSPSTGSYYGYTF. The DNA of the CDR3 is TGTGCCAGCAGCCCCTCGACAGGGAGTTACTATGGCTACACCTTC. The chain uses TRBV7-8 and TRBJ1-2; 7 bases align to TRBD1. This CDR3 is 15 amino acids long. Germline CDR1 and CDR2: SGHVS and FQNEAQ. Unmatched junction bases numbered 9, after V lost 5 bases and J lost 3 bases.

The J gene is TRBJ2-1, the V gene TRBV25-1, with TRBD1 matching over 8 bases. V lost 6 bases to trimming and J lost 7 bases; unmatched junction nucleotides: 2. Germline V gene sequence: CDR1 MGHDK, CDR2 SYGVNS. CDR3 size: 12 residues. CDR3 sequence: CASRQGGNEQFF. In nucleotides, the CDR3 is TGTGCCAGCAGACAGGGGGGAAATGAGCAGTTCTTC.

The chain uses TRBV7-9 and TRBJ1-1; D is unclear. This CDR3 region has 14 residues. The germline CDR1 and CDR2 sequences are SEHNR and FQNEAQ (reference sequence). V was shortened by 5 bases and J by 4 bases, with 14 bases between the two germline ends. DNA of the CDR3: TGTGCCAGCAGCCAACCGGGAGTGGGCACTGAAGCTTTCTTT. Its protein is CASSQPGVGTEAFF. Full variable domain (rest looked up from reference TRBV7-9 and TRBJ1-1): DTGVSQNPRHKITKRGQNVTFRCDPISEHNRLYWYRQTLGQGPEFLTYFQNEAQLEKSRLLSDRFSAERPKGSFSTLEIQRTEQGDSAMYLCASSQPGVGTEAFFGQGTRLTVV.

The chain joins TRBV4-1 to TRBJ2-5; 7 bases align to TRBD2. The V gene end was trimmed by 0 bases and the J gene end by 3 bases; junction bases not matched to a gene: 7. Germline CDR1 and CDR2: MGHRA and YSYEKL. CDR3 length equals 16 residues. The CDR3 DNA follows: TGCGCCAGCAGCCAAGATGGGGGGGGACCAGAAGAGACCCAGTACTTC. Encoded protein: CASSQDGGGPEETQYF.

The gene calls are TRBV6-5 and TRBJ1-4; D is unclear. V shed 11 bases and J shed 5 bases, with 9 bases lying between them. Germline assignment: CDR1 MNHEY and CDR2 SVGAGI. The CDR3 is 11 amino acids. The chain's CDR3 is CAAGSNEKLFF. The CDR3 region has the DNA TGTGCCGCGGGGTCGAATGAAAAACTGTTTTTT.

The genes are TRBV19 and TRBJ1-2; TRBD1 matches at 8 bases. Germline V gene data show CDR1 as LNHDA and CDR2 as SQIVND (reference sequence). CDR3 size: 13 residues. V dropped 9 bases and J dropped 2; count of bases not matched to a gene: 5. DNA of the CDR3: TGTGCCAGCAACCAGGGGGCAAACTATGGCTACACCTTC. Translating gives CASNQGANYGYTF.

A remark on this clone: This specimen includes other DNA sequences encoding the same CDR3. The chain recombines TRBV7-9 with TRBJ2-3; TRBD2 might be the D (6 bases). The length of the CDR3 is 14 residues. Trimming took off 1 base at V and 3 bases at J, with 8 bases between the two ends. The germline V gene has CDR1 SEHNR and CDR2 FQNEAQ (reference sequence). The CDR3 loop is CASSLDGGTDTQYF. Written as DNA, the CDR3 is TGTGCCAGCAGCTTAGATGGGGGGACAGATACGCAGTATTTT. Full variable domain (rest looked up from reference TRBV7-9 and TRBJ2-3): DTGVSQNPRHKITKRGQNVTFRCDPISEHNRLYWYRQTLGQGPEFLTYFQNEAQLEKSRLLSDRFSAERPKGSFSTLEIQRTEQGDSAMYLCASSLDGGTDTQYFGPGTRLTVL.

CDR3 protein: CAIGAGGRDEQFF. CDR3 DNA sequence: TGTGCCATAGGGGCAGGCGGTCGCGATGAGCAGTTCTTC. This sequence joins TRBV6-5 and TRBJ2-1; maybe TRBD1 (5 bases). V lost 10 bases and J 8 bases, leaving 18 bases between the germline ends. CDR3 length: 13 residues. The V gene's germline CDR1 is MNHEY and CDR2 SVGAGI.

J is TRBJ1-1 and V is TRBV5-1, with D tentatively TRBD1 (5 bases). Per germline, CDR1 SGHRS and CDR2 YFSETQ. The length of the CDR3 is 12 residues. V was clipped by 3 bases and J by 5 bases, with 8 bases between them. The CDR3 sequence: CASSWQGTEAFF. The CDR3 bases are TGCGCCAGCAGCTGGCAGGGAACTGAAGCTTTCTTT.

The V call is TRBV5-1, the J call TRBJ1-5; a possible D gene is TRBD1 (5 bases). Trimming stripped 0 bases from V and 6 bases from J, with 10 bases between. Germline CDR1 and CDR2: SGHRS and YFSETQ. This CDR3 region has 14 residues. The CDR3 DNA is TGCGCCAGCAGCTTGGGTGGGGCAACTCAGCCCCAGCATTTT. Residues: CASSLGGATQPQHF.

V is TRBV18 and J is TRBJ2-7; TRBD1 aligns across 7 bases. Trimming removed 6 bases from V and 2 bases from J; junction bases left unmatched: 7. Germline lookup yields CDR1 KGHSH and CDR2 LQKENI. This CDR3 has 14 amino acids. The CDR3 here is CASSPTGLPYEQYF. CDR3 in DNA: TGTGCCAGCTCGCCGACAGGGCTTCCCTACGAGCAGTACTTC.

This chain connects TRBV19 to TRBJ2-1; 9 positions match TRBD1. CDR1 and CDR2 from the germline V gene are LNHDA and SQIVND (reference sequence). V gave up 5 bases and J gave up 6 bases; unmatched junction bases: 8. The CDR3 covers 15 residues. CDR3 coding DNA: TGTGCCAGTAGTCTGGACAGGGGACTCCTCAATGAGCAGTTCTTC. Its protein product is CASSLDRGLLNEQFF.

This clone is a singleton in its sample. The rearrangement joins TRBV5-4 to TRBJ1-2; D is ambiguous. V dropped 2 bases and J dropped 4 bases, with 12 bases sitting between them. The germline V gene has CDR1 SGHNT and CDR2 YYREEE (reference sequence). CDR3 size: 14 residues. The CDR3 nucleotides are TGTGCCAGCAGCTTTCCCCTAGCGGGCTATGGCTACACCTTC. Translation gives CASSFPLAGYGYTF.

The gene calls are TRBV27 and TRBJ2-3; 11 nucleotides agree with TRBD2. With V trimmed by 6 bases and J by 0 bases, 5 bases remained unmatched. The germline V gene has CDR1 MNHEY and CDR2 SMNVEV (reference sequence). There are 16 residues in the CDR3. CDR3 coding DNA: TGTGCCAGCAGAACTAGCGGGAGATTGAGCACAGATACGCAGTATTTT. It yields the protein CASRTSGRLSTDTQYF.